This T cell receptor (beta chain) was documented in a study of blood T cell repertoires in COVID-19. Background on the study: The United States, Italy and Spain were the sources of the acute and convalescent COVID-19 samples.

This CDR3 comprises 14 residues. Germline trimming cut 2 bases from V and 5 bases from J; bases unmatched to any gene: 0. Germline V gives CDR1 MNHEY, CDR2 SVGEGT. Per the authors' pipeline: By means of reference gene primer amplification, nucleated cell counts were estimated. Libraries were prepared by immunoSEQ multiplex PCR; TCRdb keeps only in-frame clonotypes and omits some of them. That table supplies the V and J calls and clone size; D and trimming were determined from the DNA. The sample holds tens of thousands of clones, roughly 90% seen once. This sequence joins TRBV6-2 or TRBV6-3 and TRBJ1-5, with 10 bases fitting TRBD1. The specimen sequenced was peripheral blood. This clonotype was sampled from a woman between 45 and 60 years old with active or convalescent COVID-19. CDR3 loop: CASSYGTGDQPQHF. The CDR3 bases are TGTGCCAGCAGTTACGGGACAGGGGATCAGCCCCAGCATTTT.